One and the same sample provided the 2 T cell receptor beta chains below, sequenced in a study of blood T cell repertoires in COVID-19. Sequencing used immunoSEQ multiplex PCR; TCRdb keeps in-frame clones, though not all of them. The table includes about 350,000 clones, roughly 90% detected once. The specimen was PBMCs or T cells enriched from blood (not recorded which). The receptors were gathered from a woman in her thirties who had been exposed to COVID-19.

This chain uses TRBV24-1 with TRBJ2-7, with 8 bases matching TRBD2. V trimming: 4 bases; J trimming: 2 bases; junction bases outside the gene matches: 3. Germline CDR1 and CDR2: KGHDR and SFDVKD. The CDR3 sequence is 14 residues long. This CDR3 is CATSELGLAYEQYF. In DNA form, the CDR3 reads TGTGCCACCAGTGAGTTGGGACTAGCCTACGAGCAGTACTTC.

V and J are TRBV18 and TRBJ2-7; a possible D gene is TRBD1 (5 bases). Germline CDR1 reads KGHSH; CDR2 reads LQKENI. The CDR3 loop spans 14 amino acids. V shed 0 bases and J shed 4 bases, with 10 bases lying between them. CDR3 sequence reads: CASSPPTREYEQYF. DNA for the CDR3: TGTGCCAGCTCACCACCGACCAGGGAATACGAGCAGTACTTC.